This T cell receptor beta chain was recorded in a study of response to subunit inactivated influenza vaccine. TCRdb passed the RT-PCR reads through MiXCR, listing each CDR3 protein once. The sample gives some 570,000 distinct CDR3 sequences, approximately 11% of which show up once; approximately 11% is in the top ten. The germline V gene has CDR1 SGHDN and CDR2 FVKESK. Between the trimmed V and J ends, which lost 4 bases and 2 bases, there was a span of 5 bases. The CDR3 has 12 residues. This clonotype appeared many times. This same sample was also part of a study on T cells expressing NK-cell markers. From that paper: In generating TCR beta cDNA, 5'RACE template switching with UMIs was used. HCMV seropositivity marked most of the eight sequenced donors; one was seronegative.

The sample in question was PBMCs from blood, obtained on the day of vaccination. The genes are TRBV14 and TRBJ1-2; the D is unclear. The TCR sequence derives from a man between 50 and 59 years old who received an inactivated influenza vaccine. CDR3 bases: TGTGCCAGCAGCCCCGACAACTATGGCTACACCTTC. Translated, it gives CASSPDNYGYTF.